Reported below is one T cell receptor beta chain. Its antigen is undetermined. Uncontrolled infection, other autoimmune disease, pregnancy and lactation each barred patients from inclusion. The sample belongs to a study of T cells in Graves' hyperthyroidism and ophthalmopathy. Broader study findings: From stable hyperthyroidism, ophthalmopathy was set apart by a 13 V-J model. Within blood appeared most thyroid clonotypes that had expanded above 0.001.

Authors of the study amplified TCR beta CDR3 regions from RNA transcripts. HTBI primers were employed in a first-round RT-PCR of the TCR CDR3. TCRdb itself ran the multiplex PCR reads through MiXCR, one entry per CDR3 protein. This sample yields around 290,000 distinct CDR3 sequences, of which about 17% are seen a single time; approximately 60% belongs to the top ten. Per the germline V gene, CDR1 is MNHEY and CDR2 is SVGEGT. There are 11 residues in the CDR3. V trimming: 6 bases; J trimming: 16 bases; junction bases outside the gene matches: 7. The sequenced sample was blood. This chain connects TRBV6-2 or TRBV6-3 to TRBJ2-1; 9 bases match TRBD2. This receptor was obtained from a woman between 55 and 75 years old with Graves' ophthalmopathy. The CDR3 is CASRDGTSFFF. The CDR3 DNA reads as TGTGCCAGCAGGGACGGGACTAGCTTTTTCTTC.